This T cell receptor (beta chain) appears in the sequencing data of a study of T cells in Graves' hyperthyroidism and ophthalmopathy. Study-level findings and limits: Before onset, ophthalmopathy was predicted by the model a median approximately 6.7 months earlier.

In regard to this clonotype: Its antigen is undetermined.

Trimming removed 1 base at V and 5 bases at J, with 8 bases between. This CDR3 is built from 13 residues. The germline V gene encodes CDR1 SGHVS and CDR2 FQNEAQ. Amplification of TCR beta CDR3 regions was performed using RNA transcripts as template. First-round RT-PCR of the TCR CDR3 relied on the HTBI primer set. In TCRdb, the multiplex PCR reads were re-called with MiXCR into one record per CDR3 protein. The table lists about 360,000 distinct CDR3 sequences, roughly 13% of them singletons. The V call is TRBV7-8, the J call TRBJ2-5; D is uncertain. The sequencing sample was made of blood. The source is a man in his thirties or forties with Graves' hyperthyroidism that later progressed to Graves' ophthalmopathy. The chain's CDR3 is CASSLGLSETQYF. The CDR3 DNA sequence: TGTGCCAGCAGCTTAGGGCTTAGCGAGACCCAGTACTTC.